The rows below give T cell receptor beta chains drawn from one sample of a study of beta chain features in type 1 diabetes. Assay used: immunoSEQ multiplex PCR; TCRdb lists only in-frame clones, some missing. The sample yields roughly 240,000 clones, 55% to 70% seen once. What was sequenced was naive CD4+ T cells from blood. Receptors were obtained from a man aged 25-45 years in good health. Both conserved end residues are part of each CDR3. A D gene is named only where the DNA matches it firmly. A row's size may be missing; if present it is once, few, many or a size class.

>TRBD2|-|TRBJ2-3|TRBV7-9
TGTGCCAGCAGCTTAGGATCTAGCGGGGGTTCCGATACGCAGTATTTT
CASSLGSSGGSDTQYF
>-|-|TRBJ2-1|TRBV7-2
TGTGCCAGCAGCGCAAGTCGACTCAATGAGCAGTTCTTC
CASSASRLNEQFF
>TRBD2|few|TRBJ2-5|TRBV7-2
TGTGCCAGCAGCTCGGCGGGAGGACCCTCCCCTCAGTACTTC
CASSSAGGPSPQYF
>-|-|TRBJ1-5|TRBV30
TGTGCCTGGAGTCAGGGAGCTTATAGCAATCAGCCCCAGCATTTT
CAWSQGAYSNQPQHF
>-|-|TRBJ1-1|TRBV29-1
TGCAGCGTTGAGCAGGGGAAACCTGAAGCTTTCTTT
CSVEQGKPEAFF
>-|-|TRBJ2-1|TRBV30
TGTGCCTGGAGTTCCCTATACAATGAGCAGTTCTTC
CAWSSLYNEQFF
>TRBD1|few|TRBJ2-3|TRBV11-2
TGTGCCAGCAGCCCCAGGGGGCAGGGCACAGATACGCAGTATTTT
CASSPRGQGTDTQYF
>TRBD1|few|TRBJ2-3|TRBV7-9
TGTGCCAGCAACACAGGGGGCACAGATACGCAGTATTTT
CASNTGGTDTQYF
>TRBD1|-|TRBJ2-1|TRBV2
TGTGCCAGCAGTAAACAGGGGTTGAATGAGCAGTTCTTC
CASSKQGLNEQFF
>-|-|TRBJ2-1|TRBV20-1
TGCAGTGCTACAGGGGATAATGAGCAGTTCTTC
CSATGDNEQFF
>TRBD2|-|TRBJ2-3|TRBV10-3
TGTGCCATCGCCGAAGGCGGGAGTTCAGATACGCAGTATTTT
CAIAEGGSSDTQYF
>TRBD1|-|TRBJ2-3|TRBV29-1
TGCAGCGTCAGGGGGCGCAACACAGATACGCAGTATTTT
CSVRGRNTDTQYF
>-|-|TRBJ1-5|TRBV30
TGTGCCTGGAGTGTACTGGAGGGGGGCGGCAATCAGCCCCAGCATTTT
CAWSVLEGGGNQPQHF
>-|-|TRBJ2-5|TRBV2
TGTGCCAGCAGTGTGGGAGAGACCCAGTACTTC
CASSVGETQYF
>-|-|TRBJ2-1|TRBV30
TGTGCCTGGAGTGGGGGATCTTACAATGAGCAGTTCTTC
CAWSGGSYNEQFF
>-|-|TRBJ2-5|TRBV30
TGTGCCTGGAGTGACGGGGTCCAAGAGACCCAGTACTTC
CAWSDGVQETQYF
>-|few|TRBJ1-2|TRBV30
TGTGCCTGGGACAGCTACTATGGCTACACCTTC
CAWDSYYGYTF
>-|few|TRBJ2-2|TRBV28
TGTGCCAGCGGTCAAGAGGAGCTGTTTTTT
CASGQEELFF
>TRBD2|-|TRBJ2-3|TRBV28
TGTGCCAGCAGGCTAGCGGGAGTAGGGACAGATACGCAGTATTTT
CASRLAGVGTDTQYF
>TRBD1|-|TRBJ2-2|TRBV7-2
TGTGCCAGCAGCCCCCGACAGGGGCGAGCCGGGGAGCTGTTTTTT
CASSPRQGRAGELFF
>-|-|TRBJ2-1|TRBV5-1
TGCGCCAGCAGCCGCACAGGGGCGGGGAATGAGCAGTTCTTC
CASSRTGAGNEQFF
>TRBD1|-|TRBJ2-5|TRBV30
TGTGCCTGGTCAACAGGGGGTAGAGAGACCCAGTACTTC
CAWSTGGRETQYF
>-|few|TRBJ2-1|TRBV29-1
TGCAGCGTCCGCCGGGACACCTACAATGAGCAGTTCTTC
CSVRRDTYNEQFF
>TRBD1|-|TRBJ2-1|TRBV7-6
TGTGCCAGCAGCTCTCCAGGGGGATCTGTCAATGAGCAGTTCTTC
CASSSPGGSVNEQFF
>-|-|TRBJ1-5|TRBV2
TGTGCCAGCACTGGGGGTGGTGTTCAGCCCCAGCATTTT
CASTGGGVQPQHF
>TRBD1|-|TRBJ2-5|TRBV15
TGTGCCACCAGCAAACGAACTTTGACAGGGAATTTTCAGACCCAGTACTTC
CATSKRTLTGNFQTQYF
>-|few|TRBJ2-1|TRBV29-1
TGCAGCGTGGGATCCGTTTTGCAGGACAATGAGCAGTTCTTC
CSVGSVLQDNEQFF
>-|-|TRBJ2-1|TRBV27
TGTGCCAGTCGGACTCAGGGTAGGGCCTACAATGAGCAGTTCTTC
CASRTQGRAYNEQFF
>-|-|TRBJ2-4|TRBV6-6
TGTGCCAGCAGTTACTCTAGGGGGGTGAACATTCAGTACTTC
CASSYSRGVNIQYF
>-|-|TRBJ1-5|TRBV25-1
TGTGCCAGCAGCACGGGATACAATCAGCCCCAGCATTTT
CASSTGYNQPQHF
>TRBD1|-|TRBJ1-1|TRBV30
TGTGCCCTAAACAGGGGGGGCACTGAAGCTTTCTTT
CALNRGGTEAFF
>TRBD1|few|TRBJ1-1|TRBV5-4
TGTGCCAGCCGCTCCGGGACAGGGGCGAACACTGAAGCTTTCTTT
CASRSGTGANTEAFF
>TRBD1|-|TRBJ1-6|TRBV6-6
TGTGCCAGCATGGACAGGATCAATTCACCCCTCCACTTT
CASMDRINSPLHF
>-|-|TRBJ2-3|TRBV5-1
TGCGCCAGCAGCCCGTCCGTGGGTGGAGATACGCAGTATTTT
CASSPSVGGDTQYF
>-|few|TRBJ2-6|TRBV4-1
TGCGCCAGCAGCCAAACGTCAGCGCACTCTGGGGCCAACGTCCTGACTTTC
CASSQTSAHSGANVLTF
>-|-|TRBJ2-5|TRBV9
TGTGCCAGCAGCTCCTGGGGCAGCCAAGAGACCCAGTACTTC
CASSSWGSQETQYF
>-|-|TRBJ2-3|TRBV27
TGTGCCAGCAGGGGGTGGGGAACCACAGATACGCAGTATTTT
CASRGWGTTDTQYF
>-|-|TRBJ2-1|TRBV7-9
TGTGCCGACCAATTAGCAGGCTACAATGAGCAGTTCTTC
CADQLAGYNEQFF